This is a list of T cell receptor beta chains from one sample in a study of blood T cell repertoires in COVID-19. The assay was immunoSEQ multiplex PCR, and TCRdb's table has in-frame clones only and misses some. The profile shows 210,000 or so clones, 80% to 90% of them singletons. The sequenced sample consisted of peripheral blood. Receptor source: an elderly woman with active or convalescent COVID-19. The CDR3 runs from the conserved cysteine through the conserved F or W. The D gene is left open where the match is weak. The size of a clone is reported for some rows only, either as once, few or many, or as a class for expanded clones.

D	size	V	J	DNA	CDR3
TRBD1	.	TRBV18	TRBJ2-7	TGTGCCAGCTCACGACAGGGGGCTGGAGAGCAGTACTTC	CASSRQGAGEQYF
.	.	TRBV7-2	TRBJ2-4	TGTGCCAGCAGCTTGGGGGGACTAGCCAAAAACATTCAGTACTTC	CASSLGGLAKNIQYF
.	.	TRBV19	TRBJ1-2	TGTGCCAGTCAGTACAGGGAAGCTTATGGCTACACCTTC	CASQYREAYGYTF
.	.	TRBV2	TRBJ2-5	TGTGCCAGCCTGAGGACGGGGGAGACCCAGTACTTC	CASLRTGETQYF
.	few	TRBV15	TRBJ1-3	TGTGCCACCAGCAGAGAGAGTCCGACAGTGAACTCTGGAAACACCATATATTTT	CATSRESPTVNSGNTIYF
.	few	TRBV11-2	TRBJ1-2	TGTGCCAGCAGCTTAGTGAGTGACACCGGCTACACCTTC	CASSLVSDTGYTF
TRBD2	.	TRBV4-1	TRBJ2-7	TGCGCCAGCAGCCAAGGTAGGCGGGAGGGCGAGACCTACGAGCAGTACTTC	CASSQGRREGETYEQYF
TRBD1	.	TRBV18	TRBJ2-5	TGTGCCAGCTCACGACGGGACAGGGGAGGAGAGACCCAGTACTTC	CASSRRDRGGETQYF
TRBD2	.	TRBV6-2/TRBV6-3	TRBJ2-3	TGTGCCAGCAGTTACGCCCAACTAGCGGGAGTTCGAGATACGCAGTATTTT	CASSYAQLAGVRDTQYF
TRBD1	.	TRBV28	TRBJ1-6	TGTGCCAGCAGTTTAACAGGGGGTAATTCACCCCTCCACTTT	CASSLTGGNSPLHF
TRBD2	.	TRBV4-3	TRBJ2-1	TGCGCCAGCAGCCAAGAGCTCGTGCTAGCGGGAGATGAGCAGTTCTTC	CASSQELVLAGDEQFF
.	.	TRBV2	TRBJ2-7	TGTGCCAGCATCGCAGGAATTTCCTACGAGCAGTACTTC	CASIAGISYEQYF
.	.	TRBV28	TRBJ1-1	TGTGCCAGCAGTCTGACAGCCACTGAAGCTTTCTTT	CASSLTATEAFF
.	.	TRBV2	TRBJ1-5	TGTGCCAGCAGTTCTGGACAGCCGAATCAGCCCCAGCATTTT	CASSSGQPNQPQHF
TRBD1	once	TRBV12-3/TRBV12-4	TRBJ1-1	TGTGCCAGCACCCTGGACAGGGCAACTGAAGCTTTCTTT	CASTLDRATEAFF
.	.	TRBV19	TRBJ2-1	TGTGCCAGTAGTATAATGGGCTCCAATAATGAGCAGTTCTTC	CASSIMGSNNEQFF
.	.	TRBV6-5	TRBJ1-2	TGTGCCAGCAGCCCCGCCAGGACACCCAAAGGCTACACCTTC	CASSPARTPKGYTF